These 9 T cell receptor beta chains originate from one sample sequenced in a study of shared clonotypes between healthy human individuals. TCRdb's table, derived via immunoSEQ multiplex PCR, lists solely in-frame clones and lacks some. The sample carries roughly 2 million clones, about 95% recorded once. In the naive CD8 group, cells lacked CD45RO and were positively selected for CCR7, so terminally differentiated effector memory CD45RA+ cells were left out. Sequenced: naive CD8+ T cells sorted from blood. Receptor source: a man between 18 and 35 years old in good health.

The chain uses TRBV28 and TRBJ2-3, with unresolved D. V lost 2 bases, J lost 3 bases, and 9 bases lay in between. The CDR3 runs 14 residues. The V gene's germline CDR1 is MDHEN and CDR2 SYDVKM. The chain's CDR3 is CASSLRVRTDTQYF. The CDR3 DNA reads as TGTGCCAGCAGTTTACGAGTACGGACAGATACGCAGTATTTT.

A note on this clone: Sequence at one end of the junction differs from germline and may be a read error. V gene TRBV7-3 combines with J gene TRBJ2-7, with D unclear. Germline CDR1 reads SGHTA; CDR2 reads FQGTGA. CDR3 length: 11 amino acids. The CDR3 region is CASSSSPGSAF. The DNA of the CDR3 is TGTGCCAGCAGCTCCAGTCCCGGTAGTGCCTTC.

CDR3 amino acids: CASSGYGYTF. The CDR3 DNA reads TGTGCCAGCAGTGGCTATGGCTACACCTTC. The chain carries TRBV25-1 and TRBJ1-2; D not certain. V was shortened by 4 bases and J by 4 bases, with 1 base between the two germline ends. The CDR3 extends over 10 amino acids. CDR1 MGHDK and CDR2 SYGVNS come from the germline V gene.

With regard to this clone: Other DNA sequences of this sample code for an identical CDR3. The chain links TRBV27 to TRBJ2-7; D is undetermined. V was clipped by 0 bases and J by 3 bases, with 6 bases between them. The CDR3 has 13 amino acids. Germline CDR1 is MNHEY and CDR2 is SMNVEV (reference sequence). Here the CDR3 reads CASSLSSYYEQYF. In DNA form, the CDR3 reads TGTGCCAGCAGTTTATCCTCTTACTACGAGCAGTACTTC.

V usage is TRBV28 and J usage is TRBJ1-5, with D possibly being TRBD1 (6 bases). The CDR3 extends over 15 amino acids. CDR1 and CDR2 from the germline V gene are MDHEN and SYDVKM. Trimming removed 8 bases at V and 3 bases at J, with 17 bases between. The CDR3 DNA reads as TGTGCCAGCGGCGATCGGACAGTATACAATCAGCCCCAGCATTTT. Translated: CASGDRTVYNQPQHF.

This sequence joins TRBV14 and TRBJ2-5; D gene ambiguous. The V gene's germline CDR1 is SGHDN and CDR2 FVKESK. Between the trimmed V and J ends, which lost 0 bases and 5 bases, there was a span of 7 bases. The CDR3 runs 13 residues. The CDR3 sequence is CASSQDSWETQYF. The CDR3 DNA is TGTGCCAGCAGCCAAGATTCTTGGGAGACCCAGTACTTC.

CDR3 sequence: CASSLGTLVNEQFF. The CDR3 coding sequence is TGTGCCAGCAGTCTCGGGACCCTTGTTAATGAGCAGTTCTTC. V usage is TRBV28 and J usage is TRBJ2-1; D may be TRBD1 or TRBD2 (5 bases each). Looked up from germline, CDR1 is MDHEN and CDR2 is SYDVKM. V was cut by 5 bases and J by 7 bases, with 15 bases left in between. The CDR3 runs 14 residues.

This sequence joins TRBV28 and TRBJ1-2; D gene unclear. From germline, CDR1 is MDHEN and CDR2 SYDVKM. Trimming took off 6 bases at V and 0 bases at J, with 14 bases between the two ends. The CDR3 is 15 residues long. The CDR3 region is CASSPPEGPNYGYTF. The CDR3 DNA reads TGTGCCAGCAGCCCCCCGGAAGGACCTAACTATGGCTACACCTTC.

The chain has TRBV5-4 and TRBJ1-2; no clear D. Between the trimmed V and J ends, which lost 2 bases and 2 bases, there was a span of 16 bases. The CDR3 spans 16 residues. Germline values: CDR1 SGHNT, CDR2 YYREEE (reference sequence). In nucleotides, the CDR3 is TGTGCCAGCAGCTTAAGCACGGACCCACGAAACTATGGCTACACCTTC. This codes for CASSLSTDPRNYGYTF.